This entry lists 18 T cell receptor beta chains sequenced from one sample in a study of blood T cell repertoires in COVID-19. The method was immunoSEQ multiplex PCR; TCRdb's version includes in-frame clones alone and lacks a portion of them. The sample lists 300,000 to 400,000 clones; around 87% were seen once. The source material was peripheral blood. The receptors were sampled from a woman between 50 and 59 years old with COVID-19, enrolled during active disease.

The genes are TRBV3-1 (or the pseudogene TRBV3-2) and TRBJ2-5; 9 positions match TRBD2. The CDR3 covers 15 residues. Trimming at V came to 1 base and at J to 5 bases, leaving 5 bases not matched to a gene. The germline CDR1 and CDR2 sequences are LGHDT and YNNKEL (reference sequence). CDR3: CASSQVGGRGETQYF. CDR3 in DNA: TGTGCCAGCAGCCAAGTTGGCGGGAGGGGCGAGACCCAGTACTTC.

This clone occurred a few times. The rearrangement joins TRBV7-2 to TRBJ1-2; weak D call: TRBD1 (6 bases). Trimming cost V 4 bases and J 3 bases, with 12 bases left between them. CDR1 SGHTA and CDR2 FQGNSA come from the germline V gene. CDR3 length: 14 residues. CDR3 in amino acids: CASSSTGPYYGYTF. DNA for the CDR3: TGTGCCAGCAGCTCGACAGGACCTTACTATGGCTACACCTTC.

The J gene is TRBJ2-3, the V gene TRBV29-1; 9 bases are a match to TRBD1. The V segment lost 2 bases and the J segment 3 bases; nucleotides outside the gene matches: 9. The germline V gene encodes CDR1 SQVTM and CDR2 ANQGSEA. CDR3 length: 16 amino acids. CDR3 sequence: CSVELVGQGRTDTQYF. As DNA, the CDR3 is TGCAGCGTTGAATTAGTGGGACAGGGTCGTACAGATACGCAGTATTTT.

The chain is built from TRBV24-1 and TRBJ1-2; TRBD1 agrees at 7 bases. The ends lost 1 base at V and 4 bases at J; junction bases unmatched: 2. Germline CDR1 and CDR2: KGHDR and SFDVKD. This CDR3 region has 14 residues. CDR3 residues: CATSDFGTAYGYTF. CDR3 DNA: TGTGCCACCAGTGATTTTGGGACAGCCTATGGCTACACCTTC.

CDR3 loop: CASRDGRSLNEKLFF. The DNA for the CDR3 is TGTGCCAGCCGGGATGGACGAAGCCTTAATGAAAAACTGTTTTTT. V usage is TRBV19 and J usage is TRBJ1-4, with D uncertain. There are 15 residues in the CDR3. Trimming shortened V by 9 bases and J by 4 bases, and 18 bases separated the two germline ends. The germline V gene encodes CDR1 LNHDA and CDR2 SQIVND (reference sequence).

The chain recombines TRBV5-6 with TRBJ2-5, with D maybe TRBD2 (5 bases). V lost 7 bases to trimming and J lost 4 bases, with 20 bases between them. The CDR3 is 15 residues long. Germline CDR1 is SGHDT and CDR2 is YYEEEE. CDR3 DNA: TGTGCCAGCGGCCCGTTGGGAAAAGGAGGAGAGACCCAGTACTTC. Its translation is CASGPLGKGGETQYF.

V is TRBV30 and J is TRBJ1-6; perhaps TRBD1 as D (6 bases). V was shortened by 2 bases and J by 14 bases, with 34 bases between the two germline ends. The V gene's germline CDR1 is GTSNPN and CDR2 SVGIG (reference sequence). The CDR3 length is 19 residues. The CDR3 DNA sequence: TGTGCCTGGAGTCACTCAGGGGAGATATCCTTCGGAGCTTTTTCTTCCCTCCACTTT. Translating gives CAWSHSGEISFGAFSSLHF.

The V call is TRBV14, the J call TRBJ2-2, with D tentatively TRBD1 (5 bases). CDR3 length equals 15 residues. The germline CDR1 and CDR2 sequences are SGHDN and FVKESK. V dropped 2 bases and J dropped 4 bases, with 11 bases sitting between them. CDR3 sequence: CASSQIQGATGELFF. CDR3 coding DNA: TGTGCCAGCAGCCAAATCCAAGGGGCCACCGGGGAGCTGTTTTTT.

The chain couples TRBV10-1 to TRBJ2-1, with TRBD2 identical over 10 bases. Looked up from germline, CDR1 is WNHNN and CDR2 is SYGVQD (reference sequence). The CDR3 consists of 13 residues. Germline trimming cut 6 bases from V and 10 bases from J; bases unmatched to any gene: 6. This CDR3 is CASRASGSREQFF. As DNA, the CDR3 is TGCGCCAGCAGAGCTAGCGGGAGTCGGGAGCAGTTCTTC.

This sequence joins TRBV7-6 and TRBJ1-2; D unresolved. There are 15 residues in the CDR3. Trimming removed 1 base at V and 0 bases at J, with 9 bases between. Germline-derived CDR1 and CDR2 are SGHVS and FNYEAQ. CDR3: CASSLGVTPNYGYTF. CDR3 nucleotide sequence: TGTGCCAGCAGCTTAGGAGTCACCCCTAACTATGGCTACACCTTC.

There are a few counts of this clone. V is TRBV12-3 or TRBV12-4 and J is TRBJ1-1, with D possibly TRBD1 on 6 matching bases. The CDR3 has 13 residues. Trimming stripped 3 bases from V and 8 bases from J, with 13 bases between. CDR3 residues: CASSFGKGTEAFF. In nucleotides, the CDR3 is TGTGCCAGCAGTTTCGGGAAGGGGACAGAAGCTTTCTTT.

The chain recombines TRBV18 with TRBJ1-4, with D unresolved. Germline CDR1 and CDR2: KGHSH and LQKENI. V lost 5 bases and J 4 bases, leaving 20 bases between the germline ends. The CDR3 totals 17 residues. The CDR3 bases are TGTGCCAGCTCATCGGGCTCGGGAGCTGTGGGTAATGAAAAACTGTTTTTT. Its translation is CASSSGSGAVGNEKLFF.

The genes are TRBV27 and TRBJ1-5, with D possibly TRBD1 on 5 matching bases. In germline, CDR1 is MNHEY, CDR2 SMNVEV (reference sequence). V shed 2 bases and J shed 2 bases, with 13 bases lying between them. The CDR3 spans 16 residues. The CDR3, as DNA: TGTGCCAGCAGTTTAGAAGCCAGGGTAGGCAATCAGCCCCAGCATTTT. Translation: CASSLEARVGNQPQHF.

The V gene is TRBV15, the J gene TRBJ1-5, with D perhaps TRBD1 (5 bases). The CDR3 runs to 17 residues. Deletions cut 4 bases from V and 1 base from J, with 17 bases between. CDR1 and CDR2 from the germline V gene are LNHNV and YYDKDF (reference sequence). The CDR3 coding sequence is TGTGCCACCAGCATTAGACGGGGGGGAAAGAGCAATCAGCCCCAGCATTTT. Amino acids: CATSIRRGGKSNQPQHF.

The V and J genes are TRBV19 and TRBJ1-1; the D gene is possibly TRBD1 (5 bases). This CDR3 comprises 15 residues. Trimming removed 1 base at V and 0 bases at J, with 9 bases between. Per germline, CDR1 LNHDA and CDR2 SQIVND (reference sequence). The CDR3 is CASSIVGGVNTEAFF. CDR3 nucleotides: TGTGCCAGTAGTATAGTTGGGGGGGTGAACACTGAAGCTTTCTTT.

V and J are TRBV11-3 and TRBJ2-1; the match to TRBD2 covers 8 bases. With V trimmed by 5 bases and J by 9 bases, 9 bases remained unmatched. CDR1 is SGHNT, CDR2 YENEEA, per germline. The CDR3 has 14 amino acids. DNA of the CDR3: TGTGCCAGCAGCCCCGGGTTAGCGGGAACTGAGCAGTTCTTC. Its protein is CASSPGLAGTEQFF.

The rearrangement links TRBV4-1 to TRBJ2-3; 9 bases are shared with TRBD2. The CDR3 spans 16 residues. V lost 5 bases, J lost 0 bases, and 6 bases stayed unmatched. The germline V gene has CDR1 MGHRA and CDR2 YSYEKL. The CDR3 sequence is CASSFELAGSTDTQYF. The CDR3 region has the DNA TGCGCCAGCAGCTTCGAACTAGCGGGTAGCACAGATACGCAGTATTTT.

This rearrangement joins TRBV2 to TRBJ1-6, with a weak D call TRBD1 (6 bases). Germline values: CDR1 SNHLY, CDR2 FYNNEI. CDR3 length: 13 amino acids. V was trimmed by 11 bases and J by 7 bases, leaving 15 bases between them. CDR3 bases: TGTGCCGGGCAGGGGATCCAAAATTCACCCCTCCACTTT. It codes for CAGQGIQNSPLHF.